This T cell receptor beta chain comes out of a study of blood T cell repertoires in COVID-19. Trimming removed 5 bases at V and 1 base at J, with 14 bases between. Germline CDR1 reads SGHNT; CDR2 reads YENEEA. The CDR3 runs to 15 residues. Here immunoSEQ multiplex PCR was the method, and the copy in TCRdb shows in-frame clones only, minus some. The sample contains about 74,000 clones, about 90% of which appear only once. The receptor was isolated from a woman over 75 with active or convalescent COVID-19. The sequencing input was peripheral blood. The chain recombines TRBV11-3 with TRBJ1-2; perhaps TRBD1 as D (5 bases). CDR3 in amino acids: CASSPGGIINYGYTF. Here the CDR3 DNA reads TGTGCCAGCAGCCCCGGGGGGATTATTAACTATGGCTACACCTTC. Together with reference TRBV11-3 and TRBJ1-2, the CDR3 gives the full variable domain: EAGVVQSPRYKIIEKKQPVAFWCNPISGHNTLYWYLQNLGQGPELLIRYENEEAVDDSQLPKDRFSAERLKGVDSTLKIQPAELGDSAVYLCASSPGGIINYGYTFGSGTRLTVV.